This TCR beta chain stems from a study of Graves' ophthalmopathy and Graves' hyperthyroidism. Comment on this clonotype: Its antigen is unknown. A clone one base away is much larger, so this may be a read error.

A diagnosis was made from clinical symptoms together with serum thyroxine, TRAb, thyroid ultrasound and orbital computed tomography. Out of 7.5 to 10 ml of fresh peripheral blood, PBMCs were obtained. General study points: Among expanded thyroid clonotypes above 0.001 frequency, most also occurred in blood. Ophthalmopathy progression prediction by the model yielded a sensitivity of about 68% and a specificity of around 72%.

The CDR3 sequence is 11 residues long. V lost 5 bases, J lost 3 bases, and 4 bases lay in between. Germline V gene lookup returns CDR1 ENHRY and CDR2 SYGVKD. Amplified material comprised TCR beta CDR3 regions derived from RNA transcripts. RT-PCR was first run with HTBI primers, then multiplex PCR in a second round. MiXCR, applied by TCRdb to the multiplex PCR reads, yields one record per CDR3 protein. The sample records 660,000 or so distinct CDR3 sequences, over 40% being singletons. The sequence was collected from an adult man with Graves' ophthalmopathy. The chain employs TRBV10-3 and TRBJ2-5; D call uncertain. Sequencing was carried out using peripheral blood. CDR3 nucleotides: TGTGCCATCAGTCAAAAAGAGACCCAGTACTTC. It codes for CAISQKETQYF.